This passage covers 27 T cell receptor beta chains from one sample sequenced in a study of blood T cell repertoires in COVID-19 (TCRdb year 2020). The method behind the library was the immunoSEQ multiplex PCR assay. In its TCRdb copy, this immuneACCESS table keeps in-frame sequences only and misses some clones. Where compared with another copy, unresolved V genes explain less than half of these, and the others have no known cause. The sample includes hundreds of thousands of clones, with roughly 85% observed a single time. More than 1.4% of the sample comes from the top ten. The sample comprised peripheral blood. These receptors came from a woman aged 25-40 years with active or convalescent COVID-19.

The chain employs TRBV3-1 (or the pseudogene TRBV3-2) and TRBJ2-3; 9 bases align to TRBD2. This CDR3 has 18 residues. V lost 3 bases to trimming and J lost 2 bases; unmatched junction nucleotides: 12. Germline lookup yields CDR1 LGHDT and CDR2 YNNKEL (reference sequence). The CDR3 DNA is TGTGCCAGCAGCCACCCCTCAGCGGGGGGCCCCGTCACAGATACGCAGTATTTT. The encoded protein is CASSHPSAGGPVTDTQYF.

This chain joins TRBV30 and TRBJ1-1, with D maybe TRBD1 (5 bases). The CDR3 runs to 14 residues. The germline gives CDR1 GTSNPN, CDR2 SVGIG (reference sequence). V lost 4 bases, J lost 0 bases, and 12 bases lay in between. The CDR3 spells CAWTRQTMNTEAFF. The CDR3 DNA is TGTGCCTGGACTCGACAGACAATGAACACTGAAGCTTTCTTT.

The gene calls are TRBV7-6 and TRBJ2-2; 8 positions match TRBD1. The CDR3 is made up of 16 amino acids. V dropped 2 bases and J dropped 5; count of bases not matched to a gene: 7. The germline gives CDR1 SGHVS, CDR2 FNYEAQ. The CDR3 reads CASSLTTGAGTGELFF. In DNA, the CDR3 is TGTGCCAGCAGCTTAACGACAGGGGCGGGGACCGGGGAGCTGTTTTTT.

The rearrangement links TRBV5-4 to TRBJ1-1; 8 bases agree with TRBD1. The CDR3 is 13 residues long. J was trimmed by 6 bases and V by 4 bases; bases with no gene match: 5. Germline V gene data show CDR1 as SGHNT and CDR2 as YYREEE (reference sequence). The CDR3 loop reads CASSQGQVAEAFF. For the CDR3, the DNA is TGTGCCAGCAGCCAGGGACAGGTCGCTGAAGCTTTCTTT.

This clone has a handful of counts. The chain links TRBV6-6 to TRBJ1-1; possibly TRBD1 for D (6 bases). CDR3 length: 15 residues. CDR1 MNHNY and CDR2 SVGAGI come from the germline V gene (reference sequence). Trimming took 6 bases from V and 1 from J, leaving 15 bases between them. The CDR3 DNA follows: TGTGCCAGCAGCCCGGGCAGGGGCCCGAACACTGAAGCTTTCTTT. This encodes CASSPGRGPNTEAFF.

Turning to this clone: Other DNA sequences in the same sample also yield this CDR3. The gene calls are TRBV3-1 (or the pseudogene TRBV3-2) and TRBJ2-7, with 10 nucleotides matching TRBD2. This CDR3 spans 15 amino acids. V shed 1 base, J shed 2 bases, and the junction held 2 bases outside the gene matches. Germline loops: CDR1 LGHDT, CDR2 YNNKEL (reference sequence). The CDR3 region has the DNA TGTGCCAGCAGCCAAGGACTAGCGGGTCCCTACGAGCAGTACTTC. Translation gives CASSQGLAGPYEQYF.

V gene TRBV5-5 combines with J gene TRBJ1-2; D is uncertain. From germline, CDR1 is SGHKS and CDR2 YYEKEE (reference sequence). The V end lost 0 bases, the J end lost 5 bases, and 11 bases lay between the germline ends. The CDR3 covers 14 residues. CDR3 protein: CASSLAVNSYGYTF. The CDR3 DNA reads TGTGCCAGCAGCTTGGCCGTTAATTCTTATGGCTACACCTTC.

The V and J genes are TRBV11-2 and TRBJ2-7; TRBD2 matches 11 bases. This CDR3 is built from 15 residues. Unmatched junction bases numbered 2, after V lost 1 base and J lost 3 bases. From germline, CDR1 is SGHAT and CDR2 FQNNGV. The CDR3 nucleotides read TGTGCCAGCAGCTTAGGACTAGCGGGACACTACGAGCAGTACTTC. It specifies CASSLGLAGHYEQYF.

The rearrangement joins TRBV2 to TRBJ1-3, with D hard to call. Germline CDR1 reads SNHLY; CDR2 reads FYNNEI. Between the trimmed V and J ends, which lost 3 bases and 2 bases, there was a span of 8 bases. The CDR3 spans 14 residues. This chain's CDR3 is CASSERVPGNTIYF. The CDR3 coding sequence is TGTGCCAGCAGTGAGAGGGTCCCTGGAAACACCATATATTTT.

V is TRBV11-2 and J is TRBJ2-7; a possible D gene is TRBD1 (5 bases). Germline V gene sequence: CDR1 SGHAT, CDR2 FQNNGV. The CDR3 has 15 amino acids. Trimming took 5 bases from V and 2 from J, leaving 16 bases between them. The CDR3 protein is CASSAELQEPYEQYF. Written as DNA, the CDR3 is TGTGCCAGCAGCGCTGAGTTACAGGAACCCTACGAGCAGTACTTC.

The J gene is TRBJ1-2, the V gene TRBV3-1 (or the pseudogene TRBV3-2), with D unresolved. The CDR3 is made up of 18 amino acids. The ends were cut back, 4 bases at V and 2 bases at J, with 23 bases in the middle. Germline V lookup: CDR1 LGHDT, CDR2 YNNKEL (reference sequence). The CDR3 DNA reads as TGTGCCAGCAGCCGAACGAAATCATCACTCGGGATAAACTATGGCTACACCTTC. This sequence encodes CASSRTKSSLGINYGYTF.

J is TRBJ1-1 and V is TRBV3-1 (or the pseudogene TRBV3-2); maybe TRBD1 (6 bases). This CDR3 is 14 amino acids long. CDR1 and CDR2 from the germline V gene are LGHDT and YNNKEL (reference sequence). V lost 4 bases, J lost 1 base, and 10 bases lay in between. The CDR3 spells CASSRYRANTEAFF. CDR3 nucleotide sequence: TGTGCCAGCAGCCGTTACAGGGCGAACACTGAAGCTTTCTTT.

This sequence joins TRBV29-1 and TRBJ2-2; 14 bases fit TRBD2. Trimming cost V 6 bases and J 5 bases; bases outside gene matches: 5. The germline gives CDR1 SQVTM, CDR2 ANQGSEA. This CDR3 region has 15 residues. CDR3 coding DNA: TGCAGCGTGCGACTAGCGGGAGGGTTGACCGGGGAGCTGTTTTTT. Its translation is CSVRLAGGLTGELFF.

CDR3 loop: CASSEQFGGPLATDYGYTF. The CDR3 DNA reads as TGTGCCAGCAGTGAACAATTCGGGGGACCCCTCGCCACGGACTATGGCTACACCTTC. This chain joins TRBV6-1 and TRBJ1-2, with a possible D match to TRBD1 (5 bases). CDR1 is MNHNS and CDR2 is SASEGT in the germline V gene. The V end was cut by 2 bases, the J end by 3 bases, with 25 bases between. The CDR3 runs 19 residues.

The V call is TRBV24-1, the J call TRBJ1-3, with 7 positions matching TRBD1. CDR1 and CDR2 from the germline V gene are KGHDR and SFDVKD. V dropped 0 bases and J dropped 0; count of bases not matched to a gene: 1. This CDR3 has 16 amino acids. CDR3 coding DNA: TGTGCCACCAGTGATTTGCAGGGGGGCTCTGGAAACACCATATATTTT. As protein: CATSDLQGGSGNTIYF.

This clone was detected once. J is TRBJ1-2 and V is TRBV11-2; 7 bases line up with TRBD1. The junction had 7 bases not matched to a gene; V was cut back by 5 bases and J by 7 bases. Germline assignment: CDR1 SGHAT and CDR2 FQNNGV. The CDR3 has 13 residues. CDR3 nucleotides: TGTGCCAGCAGCCCAGGGGGTTTTGGTGGCTACACCTTC. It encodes CASSPGGFGGYTF.

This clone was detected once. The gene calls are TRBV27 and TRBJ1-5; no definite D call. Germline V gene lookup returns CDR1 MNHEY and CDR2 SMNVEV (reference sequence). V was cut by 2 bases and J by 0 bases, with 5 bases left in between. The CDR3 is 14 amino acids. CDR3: CASSLDNSNQPQHF. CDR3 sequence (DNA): TGTGCCAGCAGTTTAGACAATAGCAATCAGCCCCAGCATTTT.

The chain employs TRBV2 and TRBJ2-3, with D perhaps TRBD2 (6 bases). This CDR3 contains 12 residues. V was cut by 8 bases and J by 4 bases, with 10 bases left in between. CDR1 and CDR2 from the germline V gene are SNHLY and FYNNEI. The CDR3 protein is CASGGGPDTQYF. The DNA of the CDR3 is TGTGCCAGCGGGGGAGGCCCAGATACGCAGTATTTT.

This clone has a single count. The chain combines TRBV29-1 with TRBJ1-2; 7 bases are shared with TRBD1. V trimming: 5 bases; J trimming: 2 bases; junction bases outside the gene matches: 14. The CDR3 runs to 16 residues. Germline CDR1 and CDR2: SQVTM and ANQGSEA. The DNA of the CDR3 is TGCAGCGTTCCCCCCCCGGCACAGGGGATAAACTATGGCTACACCTTC. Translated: CSVPPPAQGINYGYTF. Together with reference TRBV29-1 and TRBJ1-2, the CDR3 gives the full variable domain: SAVISQKPSRDICQRGTSLTIQCQVDSQVTMMFWYRQQPGQSLTLIATANQGSEATYESGFVIDKFPISRPNLTFSTLTVSNMSPEDSSIYLCSVPPPAQGINYGYTFGSGTRLTVV.

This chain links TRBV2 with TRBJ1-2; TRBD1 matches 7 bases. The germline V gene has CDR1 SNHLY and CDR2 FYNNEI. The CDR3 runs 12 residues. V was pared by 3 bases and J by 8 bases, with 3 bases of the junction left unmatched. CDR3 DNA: TGTGCCAGCAGTGATGACAGGGCCGGCTACACCTTC. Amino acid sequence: CASSDDRAGYTF.

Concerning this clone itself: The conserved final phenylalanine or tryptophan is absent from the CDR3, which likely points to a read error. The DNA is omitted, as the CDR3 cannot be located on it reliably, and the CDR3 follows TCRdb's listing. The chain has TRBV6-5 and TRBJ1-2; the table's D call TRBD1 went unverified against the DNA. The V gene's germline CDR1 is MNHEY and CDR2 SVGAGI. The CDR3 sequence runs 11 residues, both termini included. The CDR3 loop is CASSSTGAVIV.

The CDR3 DNA reads as TGTGCCAGCAGTGAAGGAGGCCGGGAGCAGTACTTC. Translating it yields CASSEGGREQYF. The chain uses TRBV25-1 and TRBJ2-7, with D maybe TRBD2 (5 bases). V lost 2 bases and J 7 bases, leaving 9 bases between the germline ends. The CDR3 is made up of 12 amino acids. Germline-derived CDR1 and CDR2 are MGHDK and SYGVNS.

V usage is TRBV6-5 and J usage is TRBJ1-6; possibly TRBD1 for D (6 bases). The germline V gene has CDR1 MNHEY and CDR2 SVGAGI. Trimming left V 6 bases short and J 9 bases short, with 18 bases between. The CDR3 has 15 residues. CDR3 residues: CASSIRDTPGSPLHF. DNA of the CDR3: TGTGCCAGCAGCATCCGGGACACCCCGGGTTCACCCCTCCACTTT.

CDR3 loop: CASSLMGQASTDTQYF. The CDR3 DNA reads TGTGCCAGCAGCTTAATGGGACAGGCGAGCACAGATACGCAGTATTTT. The chain recombines TRBV5-5 with TRBJ2-3, with 8 bases fitting TRBD1. The CDR3 extends over 16 amino acids. Germline CDR1 SGHKS, CDR2 YYEKEE (reference sequence). V lost 2 bases to trimming and J lost 0 bases; unmatched junction nucleotides: 5. The full variable domain, its missing parts supplied by reference TRBV5-5 and TRBJ2-3, is DAGVTQSPTHLIKTRGQQVTLRCSPISGHKSVSWYQQVLGQGPQFIFQYYEKEERGRGNFPDRFSARQFPNYSSELNVNALLLGDSALYLCASSLMGQASTDTQYFGPGTRLTVL.

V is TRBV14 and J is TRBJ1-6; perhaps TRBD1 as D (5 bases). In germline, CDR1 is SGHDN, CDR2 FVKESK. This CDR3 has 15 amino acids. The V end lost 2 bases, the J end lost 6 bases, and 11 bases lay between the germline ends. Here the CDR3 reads CASSQTGRANSPLHF. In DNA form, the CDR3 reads TGTGCCAGCAGCCAAACGGGCAGGGCTAATTCACCCCTCCACTTT.

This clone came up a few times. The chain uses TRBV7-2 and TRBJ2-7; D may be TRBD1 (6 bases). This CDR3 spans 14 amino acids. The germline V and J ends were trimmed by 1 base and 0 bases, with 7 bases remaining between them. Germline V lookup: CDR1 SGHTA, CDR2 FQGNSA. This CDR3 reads CASSLVGGSYEQYF. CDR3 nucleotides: TGTGCCAGCAGCTTAGTAGGGGGCTCCTACGAGCAGTACTTC.

The CDR3 sequence: CASSSGLAGIDNEQFF. CDR3 coding DNA: TGTGCCAGCAGCTCGGGACTAGCGGGGATCGACAATGAGCAGTTCTTC. The V gene is TRBV7-9, the J gene TRBJ2-1, with 13 bases matching TRBD2. The CDR3 runs 16 residues. Germline V gene lookup returns CDR1 SEHNR and CDR2 FQNEAQ (reference sequence). The junction had 5 bases not matched to a gene; V was cut back by 4 bases and J by 5 bases. Drawing the rest from reference TRBV7-9 and TRBJ2-1, the complete variable domain is DTGVSQNPRHKITKRGQNVTFRCDPISEHNRLYWYRQTLGQGPEFLTYFQNEAQLEKSRLLSDRFSAERPKGSFSTLEIQRTEQGDSAMYLCASSSGLAGIDNEQFFGPGTRLTVL.